A selection of T cell receptor beta chains follows, all from one sample in a study of blood T cell repertoires in COVID-19. This table comes from immunoSEQ multiplex PCR, and its TCRdb copy is limited to in-frame clones, with some not included. The sample lists more than 200,000 clones; around 84% were seen once. The sequenced sample consisted of peripheral blood. These receptors came from a man in his 60s with acute or convalescent COVID-19. Each CDR3 is given with its conserved first and last residue. D genes are given only for firm matches. Expanded clones get a size class; other rows say once, few or many, or leave the size out.

CDR3nt: TGTGCCAGCAGTTTAGATAAGGGTAGCGGGAGTGGCACAGATACGCAGTATTTT
CDR3aa: CASSLDKGSGSGTDTQYF
len: 18
v_gene: TRBV28
d_gene: TRBD2
j_gene: TRBJ2-3
abundance: -

CDR3nt: TGTGCCAGTAGTATAGGGGGACAGGGTATACAGCCCCAGCATTTT
CDR3aa: CASSIGGQGIQPQHF
len: 15
v_gene: TRBV19
d_gene: TRBD1
j_gene: TRBJ1-5
abundance: -

CDR3nt: TGTGCCAGCAGCGGATGGGGTGGGAGAACTGAAGCTTTCTTT
CDR3aa: CASSGWGGRTEAFF
len: 14
v_gene: TRBV9
d_gene: -
j_gene: TRBJ1-1
abundance: once

CDR3nt: TGTGCCAGTAGTATCAGGAGGTCAGCGGGTCGCACAGATACGCAGTATTTT
CDR3aa: CASSIRRSAGRTDTQYF
len: 17
v_gene: TRBV19
d_gene: -
j_gene: TRBJ2-3
abundance: -

CDR3nt: TGTGCCAGCACTACTATGACAGGGGATGAAAAACTGTTTTTT
CDR3aa: CASTTMTGDEKLFF
len: 14
v_gene: TRBV5-6
d_gene: TRBD1
j_gene: TRBJ1-4
abundance: many

CDR3nt: TGTGCCAGTAGTATAGGCCTTAGGGGCACTGAAGCTTTCTTT
CDR3aa: CASSIGLRGTEAFF
len: 14
v_gene: TRBV19
d_gene: -
j_gene: TRBJ1-1
abundance: -

CDR3nt: TGTGCCAGTAGTCCCGGGGGTAACCAAGAGACCCAGTACTTC
CDR3aa: CASSPGGNQETQYF
len: 14
v_gene: TRBV19
d_gene: -
j_gene: TRBJ2-5
abundance: once

CDR3nt: TGTGCCACCAGCAGTTCCGACGCCTTAGCGGGGAATGTCTTCGAGCAGTACTTC
CDR3aa: CATSSSDALAGNVFEQYF
len: 18
v_gene: TRBV15
d_gene: TRBD2
j_gene: TRBJ2-7
abundance: -

CDR3nt: TGCGCCAGCAGCTTGACTAGCGGCTCAGAGACCCAGTACTTC
CDR3aa: CASSLTSGSETQYF
len: 14
v_gene: TRBV5-1
d_gene: TRBD2
j_gene: TRBJ2-5
abundance: -

CDR3nt: TGTGCCAGCAGCTTAGGGGCCACAGCGGGGGGCTACAAAAACATTCAGTACTTC
CDR3aa: CASSLGATAGGYKNIQYF
len: 18
v_gene: TRBV7-6
d_gene: TRBD2
j_gene: TRBJ2-4
abundance: -

CDR3nt: TGTGCCAGCAGCACCGACACATTAGATACGCAGTATTTT
CDR3aa: CASSTDTLDTQYF
len: 13
v_gene: TRBV12-3/TRBV12-4
d_gene: -
j_gene: TRBJ2-3
abundance: -

CDR3nt: TGCGCCAGCAGCCAAGGACAGGGGAGGTCTGGAAACACCATATATTTT
CDR3aa: CASSQGQGRSGNTIYF
len: 16
v_gene: TRBV4-1
d_gene: TRBD1
j_gene: TRBJ1-3
abundance: -

CDR3nt: TGTGCCAGCAGTTCCCCTGGACTCTCTGTCTCCTACGAGCAGTACTTC
CDR3aa: CASSSPGLSVSYEQYF
len: 16
v_gene: TRBV28
d_gene: -
j_gene: TRBJ2-7
abundance: once

CDR3nt: TGTGCCAGCAGCTTAGAGGGACAGGCACTAAGGGCCCAGTACTTC
CDR3aa: CASSLEGQALRAQYF
len: 15
v_gene: TRBV7-2
d_gene: TRBD1
j_gene: TRBJ2-5
abundance: -

CDR3nt: TGTGCCAGCAGCTTAGCGCAATGGGAGCGTAGCAATCAGCCCCAGCATTTT
CDR3aa: CASSLAQWERSNQPQHF
len: 17
v_gene: TRBV7-8
d_gene: -
j_gene: TRBJ1-5
abundance: -

CDR3nt: TGTGCCAGCAGCGTAGAAGAGGAGAGGGCTGAAGCTTTCTTT
CDR3aa: CASSVEEERAEAFF
len: 14
v_gene: TRBV9
d_gene: -
j_gene: TRBJ1-1
abundance: -

CDR3nt: TGTGCCAGCAGTTCCGCGGGCTGGACCCAGTACTTC
CDR3aa: CASSSAGWTQYF
len: 12
v_gene: TRBV12-3/TRBV12-4
d_gene: -
j_gene: TRBJ2-5
abundance: -

CDR3nt: TGTGCCAGCAGCGTAGGCGGCGGAGTCCAAGAGACCCAGTACTTC
CDR3aa: CASSVGGGVQETQYF
len: 15
v_gene: TRBV9
d_gene: -
j_gene: TRBJ2-5
abundance: -

CDR3nt: TGCGCCAGCCGGACAGGGAACACCGGGGAGCTGTTTTTT
CDR3aa: CASRTGNTGELFF
len: 13
v_gene: TRBV5-1
d_gene: TRBD1
j_gene: TRBJ2-2
abundance: -

CDR3nt: TGCAGTGCTAGAGAGGCAGGTGAAGCTTTCTTT
CDR3aa: CSAREAGEAFF
len: 11
v_gene: TRBV20-1
d_gene: -
j_gene: TRBJ1-1
abundance: once

CDR3nt: TGTGCCACCGGAGCGGGGGGAAAGGATGAGCAGTTCTTC
CDR3aa: CATGAGGKDEQFF
len: 13
v_gene: TRBV24-1
d_gene: TRBD2
j_gene: TRBJ2-1
abundance: -

CDR3nt: TGTGCCAGCAGTTCACCGGGACTAGCGACGTACAATGAGCAGTTCTTC
CDR3aa: CASSSPGLATYNEQFF
len: 16
v_gene: TRBV6-2/TRBV6-3
d_gene: TRBD2
j_gene: TRBJ2-1
abundance: -

CDR3nt: TGTGCCAGCAGCCCGGGACTAGCGGGGGCCCATGAGCAGTTCTTC
CDR3aa: CASSPGLAGAHEQFF
len: 15
v_gene: TRBV6-4
d_gene: TRBD2
j_gene: TRBJ2-1
abundance: -

CDR3nt: TGTGCCAGCAGTGACCCTCGGCTAGCGGGGTTTACCGGGGAGCTGTTTTTT
CDR3aa: CASSDPRLAGFTGELFF
len: 17
v_gene: TRBV6-1
d_gene: TRBD2
j_gene: TRBJ2-2
abundance: -

CDR3nt: TGTGCCAGCAGTTACGTCAGTTCATCCTACAATGAGCAGTTCTTC
CDR3aa: CASSYVSSSYNEQFF
len: 15
v_gene: TRBV6-5
d_gene: -
j_gene: TRBJ2-1
abundance: -

CDR3nt: TGTGCCAGTAAACCGGGACAGGGAGTGAGAACCGGGGAGCTGTTTTTT
CDR3aa: CASKPGQGVRTGELFF
len: 16
v_gene: TRBV19
d_gene: TRBD1
j_gene: TRBJ2-2
abundance: -

CDR3nt: TGTGCCAGCAGTTACACGTTCACCGGCTCCTACGAGCAGTACTTC
CDR3aa: CASSYTFTGSYEQYF
len: 15
v_gene: TRBV6-2/TRBV6-3
d_gene: -
j_gene: TRBJ2-7
abundance: -

CDR3nt: TGTGCCAGCAGCGAAACACGAACTAATGAAAAACTGTTTTTT
CDR3aa: CASSETRTNEKLFF
len: 14
v_gene: TRBV9
d_gene: -
j_gene: TRBJ1-4
abundance: -

CDR3nt: TGTGCCAGCAGTTATGGACTAGCGTCCTACGAGCAGTACTTC
CDR3aa: CASSYGLASYEQYF
len: 14
v_gene: TRBV6-6
d_gene: TRBD2
j_gene: TRBJ2-7
abundance: -

CDR3nt: TGTGCCAGCAGGCGCGGACTGACCGCCGCTGAAGCTTTCTTT
CDR3aa: CASRRGLTAAEAFF
len: 14
v_gene: TRBV5-4
d_gene: -
j_gene: TRBJ1-1
abundance: -

CDR3nt: TGTGCCACCAGTGATCGGTCTAGCGGGAGACATGAGCAGTTCTTC
CDR3aa: CATSDRSSGRHEQFF
len: 15
v_gene: TRBV24-1
d_gene: TRBD2
j_gene: TRBJ2-1
abundance: -